Below, 30 T cell receptor beta chains from the same sample are listed, as sequenced in a study of T cells after yellow fever vaccination. TCRdb ran MiXCR on the 5' RACE reads and lists one entry per CDR3 protein. The sample records hundreds of thousands of distinct CDR3 sequences, roughly a sixth being singletons. Here the sequenced sample was PBMCs, taken before the yellow fever booster vaccination. The receptors were sampled from a man aged 18 to 29 who received the YFV17D yellow fever vaccine.

V usage is TRBV5-1 and J usage is TRBJ1-1; possibly TRBD1 for D (6 bases). V lost 3 bases to trimming and J lost 2 bases, with 17 bases between them. CDR1 is SGHRS and CDR2 is YFSETQ in the germline V gene. The CDR3 consists of 16 residues. CDR3 loop: CASSSRVGGSNTEAFF. CDR3 coding DNA: TGCGCCAGCAGCTCGAGAGTAGGGGGAAGCAACACTGAAGCTTTCTTT. The variable domain in full, completed from reference TRBV5-1 and TRBJ1-1, reads KAGVTQTPRYLIKTRGQQVTLSCSPISGHRSVSWYQQTPGQGLQFLFEYFSETQRNKGNFPGRFSGRQFSNSRSEMNVSTLELGDSALYLCASSSRVGGSNTEAFFGQGTRLTVV.

This clonotype has a count of ten or more. V and J are TRBV4-2 and TRBJ2-1, with no clear D. The CDR3 covers 12 residues. Germline loops: CDR1 LGHNA, CDR2 YNFKEQ. Trimming stripped 0 bases from V and 7 bases from J, with 4 bases between. For the CDR3, the DNA is TGTGCCAGCAGCCAAGATCGGAATGAGCAGTTCTTC. It codes for CASSQDRNEQFF.

This clonotype was picked up a small number of times. J is TRBJ2-5 and V is TRBV7-3, with TRBD2 identical over 15 bases. Per the germline V gene, CDR1 is SGHTA and CDR2 is FQGTGA. Trimming at V came to 3 bases and at J to 2 bases, leaving 4 bases not matched to a gene. The CDR3 contains 17 residues. CDR3 sequence: CASSLGLAGGSQETQYF. For the CDR3, the DNA is TGTGCCAGCAGCTTGGGACTAGCGGGGGGCTCGCAAGAGACCCAGTACTTC. The complete variable domain, with remaining parts taken from reference TRBV7-3 and TRBJ2-5, reads GAGVSQTPSNKVTEKGKYVELRCDPISGHTALYWYRQSLGQGPEFLIYFQGTGAADDSGLPNDRFFAVRPEGSVSTLKIQRTERGDSAVYLCASSLGLAGGSQETQYFGPGTRLLVL.

There are a few counts of this clonotype. The V call is TRBV5-1, the J call TRBJ2-7, with D maybe TRBD1 (5 bases). Germline CDR1 SGHRS, CDR2 YFSETQ. This CDR3 spans 14 amino acids. V was trimmed by 3 bases and J by 3 bases, leaving 13 bases between them. The CDR3 here is CASSYYRISYEQYV. DNA of the CDR3: TGCGCCAGCAGCTACTACAGGATAAGCTACGAGCAGTACGTC.

This clonotype was detected ten times or more. The rearrangement joins TRBV7-2 to TRBJ1-5; D might be TRBD1 (6 bases). CDR1 and CDR2 from the germline V gene are SGHTA and FQGNSA. The CDR3 length is 16 residues. With 1 base removed from V and 6 bases from J, the gap between germline ends came to 16 bases. The CDR3 loop reads CASSLGSRGGGQPQHF. In DNA form, the CDR3 reads TGTGCCAGCAGCTTAGGTTCCAGGGGCGGTGGTCAGCCCCAGCATTTT.

The rearrangement links TRBV2 to TRBJ1-1, with 10 bases fitting TRBD1. The CDR3 contains 17 residues. Germline values: CDR1 SNHLY, CDR2 FYNNEI. V dropped 6 bases and J dropped 0; count of bases not matched to a gene: 10. CDR3 DNA sequence: TGTGCCAGCAGCCCGCCGGGACAGGGGATCGTGAACACTGAAGCTTTCTTT. Translated, it gives CASSPPGQGIVNTEAFF.

In this sample, this clonotype turned up many times. CDR3 coding DNA: TGCAGTGCCCTGACCGGGACAGGCACAGATACGCAGTATTTT. It is translated as CSALTGTGTDTQYF. The V call is TRBV20-1, the J call TRBJ2-3, with 7 bases fitting TRBD1. V gave up 6 bases and J gave up 1 base; unmatched junction bases: 7. Germline lookup yields CDR1 DFQATT and CDR2 SNEGSKA (reference sequence). This CDR3 is 14 amino acids long.

The rearrangement joins TRBV6-5 to TRBJ2-1; D might be TRBD2 (5 bases). CDR3 length: 14 amino acids. Germline-derived CDR1 and CDR2 are MNHEY and SVGAGI. Between the trimmed V and J ends, which lost 7 bases and 8 bases, there was a span of 18 bases. In DNA, the CDR3 is TGTGCCAGCACCCCCTGGCCAGAGGGCCATGAGCAGTTCTTC. This encodes CASTPWPEGHEQFF.

V and J are TRBV7-7 and TRBJ2-5; a weak D match, TRBD1 (5 bases). The CDR3 consists of 15 residues. The V gene lost 5 bases and the J gene lost 5 bases, with 18 bases spanning the gap. CDR1 and CDR2 from the germline V gene are SSHAT and FNYEAQ (reference sequence). The chain's CDR3 is CASSELTGFTETQYF. The CDR3 DNA reads as TGTGCCAGCAGCGAATTAACAGGTTTCACGGAGACCCAGTACTTC.

The chain has TRBV12-3 or TRBV12-4 and TRBJ1-1; no firm D call. Trimming pared 7 bases from V and 0 bases from J, leaving 12 bases between. The CDR3 spans 14 residues. For the CDR3, the DNA is TGTGCCAGCACCTTCGGGATCATGAACACTGAAGCTTTCTTT. Its translation: CASTFGIMNTEAFF.

This clonotype was counted a few times. This chain uses TRBV18 with TRBJ1-2; D is unclear. Trimming took 5 bases from V and 3 from J, leaving 13 bases between them. This CDR3 spans 14 amino acids. CDR1 is KGHSH, CDR2 LQKENI, per germline. Here the CDR3 reads CASSMMSGDYGYTF. As DNA, the CDR3 is TGTGCCAGCTCAATGATGTCCGGGGACTATGGCTACACCTTC. Drawing the rest from reference TRBV18 and TRBJ1-2, the complete variable domain is NAGVMQNPRHLVRRRGQEARLRCSPMKGHSHVYWYRQLPEEGLKFMVYLQKENIIDESGMPKERFSAEFPKEGPSILRIQQVVRGDSAAYFCASSMMSGDYGYTFGSGTRLTVV.

The chain recombines TRBV20-1 with TRBJ2-7; either TRBD1 or TRBD2 may fit D (6 bases each). The CDR3 contains 13 residues. Trimming removed 3 bases from V and 3 bases from J, with 12 bases in between. Germline assignment: CDR1 DFQATT and CDR2 SNEGSKA (reference sequence). The CDR3 sequence: CSASWGAGYEQYV. In DNA, the CDR3 is TGCAGTGCTAGCTGGGGGGCAGGCTACGAGCAGTACGTC.

The V gene is TRBV5-1, the J gene TRBJ2-5; a weak D match, TRBD1 (9 bases). CDR3 length: 16 residues. Trimming stripped 4 bases from V and 4 bases from J, with 20 bases between. Germline values: CDR1 SGHRS, CDR2 YFSETQ. The DNA for the CDR3 is TGCGCCAGCAGCCCGGGGGGGACAGGGCCCGGAGAGACCCAGTACTTC. The encoded protein is CASSPGGTGPGETQYF.

V and J are TRBV20-1 and TRBJ2-7; tentative D call: TRBD1 (5 bases). V was cut by 0 bases and J by 2 bases, with 8 bases left in between. Germline V CDR1 and CDR2: DFQATT, SNEGSKA (reference sequence). CDR3 length: 13 amino acids. This CDR3 is CSARDRVPYEQYF. CDR3 DNA sequence: TGCAGTGCTAGAGACAGGGTTCCCTACGAGCAGTACTTC.

On this clonotype: With a much larger clone just one base away, this may be a read error. V usage is TRBV20-1 and J usage is TRBJ2-1; D is perhaps TRBD1 or TRBD2 (6 bases each). The CDR3 sequence is 16 residues long. Germline lookup yields CDR1 DFQATT and CDR2 SNEGSKA (reference sequence). For the CDR3, the DNA is TGCAGTGCTAGGCCGGCCGAACGGGGGCCTGGGAATGAGCAGATCTTC. Its protein product is CSARPAERGPGNEQIF.

V gene TRBV2 combines with J gene TRBJ2-3; 10 positions match TRBD2. Trimming removed 1 base from V and 5 bases from J; junction bases left unmatched: 6. CDR3 length equals 16 residues. Germline CDR1 reads SNHLY; CDR2 reads FYNNEI. The CDR3 is CASSEVTSGDGDTQYF. The CDR3 DNA sequence: TGTGCCAGCAGTGAAGTTACTAGCGGGGATGGAGATACGCAGTATTTT. Complete variable domain (other parts from reference TRBV2 and TRBJ2-3): EPEVTQTPSHQVTQMGQEVILRCVPISNHLYFYWYRQILGQKVEFLVSFYNNEISEKSEIFDDQFSVERPDGSNFTLKIRSTKLEDSAMYFCASSEVTSGDGDTQYFGPGTRLTVL.

The sample holds a few counts of this clonotype. The chain links TRBV28 to TRBJ2-3; D is unresolved. The CDR3 length is 15 residues. Trimming took 5 bases from V and 3 from J, leaving 15 bases between them. CDR1 is MDHEN and CDR2 is SYDVKM in the germline V gene. The CDR3 nucleotides are TGTGCCAGCAGTCCCCTCCAAGTAGGAACAGATACGCAGTATTTT. It translates to CASSPLQVGTDTQYF.

J is TRBJ2-2 and V is TRBV4-1; TRBD1 agrees at 7 bases. Germline V CDR1 and CDR2: MGHRA, YSYEKL. The CDR3 runs 16 residues. V shed 4 bases, J shed 0 bases, and the junction held 5 bases outside the gene matches. This CDR3 is CASSPLGQTNTGELFF. For the CDR3, the DNA is TGCGCCAGCAGCCCCTTGGGACAGACGAACACCGGGGAGCTGTTTTTT.

The chain uses TRBV29-1 and TRBJ1-2, with D perhaps matching TRBD1 (6 bases). Germline V lookup: CDR1 SQVTM, CDR2 ANQGSEA. The CDR3 consists of 13 residues. Trimming shortened V by 7 bases and J by 8 bases, and 20 bases separated the two germline ends. CDR3 in DNA: TGCAGCGCGAAGACAGGCGCAATGGACGGCTACACCTTC. Its protein is CSAKTGAMDGYTF.

This clonotype has just a few counts. CDR3 residues: CASSETGMVGYTF. CDR3 nucleotide sequence: TGTGCCAGCAGCGAGACCGGAATGGTCGGCTACACCTTC. The rearrangement joins TRBV7-9 to TRBJ1-2, with D unresolved. This CDR3 is built from 13 residues. Germline assignment: CDR1 SEHNR and CDR2 FQNEAQ (reference sequence). V was cut by 5 bases and J by 8 bases, with 15 bases left in between.

The gene calls are TRBV27 and TRBJ2-5; possibly TRBD1 for D (5 bases). This CDR3 region has 13 residues. CDR1 is MNHEY and CDR2 is SMNVEV in the germline V gene (reference sequence). V was cut by 3 bases and J by 4 bases, with 9 bases left in between. The DNA for the CDR3 is TGTGCCAGCAGTTTCAGGGTCCGAGAGACCCAGTACTTC. Its protein is CASSFRVRETQYF.

This clonotype occurred a few times. J is TRBJ2-7 and V is TRBV4-3; no definite D call. CDR3 length: 13 amino acids. The V gene lost 4 bases and the J gene lost 3 bases, with 10 bases spanning the gap. Germline V gives CDR1 LGHNA, CDR2 YSLEER. CDR3 residues: CASSLDLGYEQYF. The CDR3 DNA follows: TGCGCCAGCAGCCTCGATTTGGGCTACGAGCAGTACTTC.

About this clonotype itself: A read error may produce the germline difference seen at one junction end. This rearrangement joins TRBV7-2 to TRBJ2-3; D is unclear. There are 13 residues in the CDR3. Germline lookup yields CDR1 SGHTA and CDR2 FQGNSA. CDR3 nucleotides: TGTGCCTGCAGCTCCCGGGTGGCGGATACGCAGTATTTT. Protein sequence: CACSSRVADTQYF.

The chain recombines TRBV7-8 with TRBJ1-1; D gene uncertain. Per germline, CDR1 SGHVS and CDR2 FQNEAQ. Deletions cut 2 bases from V and 1 base from J, with 14 bases between. The CDR3 has 16 residues. CDR3 nucleotides: TGTGCCAGCAGCTTATCTCATCCCACCGGGAACACTGAAGCTTTCTTT. Its translation: CASSLSHPTGNTEAFF. The full variable domain, in which reference TRBV7-8 and TRBJ1-1 provide the parts outside the CDR3, is GAGVSQSPRYKVAKRGQDVALRCDPISGHVSLFWYQQALGQGPEFLTYFQNEAQLDKSGLPSDRFFAERPEGSVSTLKIQRTQQEDSAVYLCASSLSHPTGNTEAFFGQGTRLTVV.

The chain couples TRBV5-1 to TRBJ2-1; the match to TRBD1 covers 7 bases. Germline V gene lookup returns CDR1 SGHRS and CDR2 YFSETQ. The CDR3 length is 14 residues. The junction had 6 bases not matched to a gene; V was cut back by 1 base and J by 8 bases. CDR3 sequence (DNA): TGCGCCAGCAGCTTGAAGGGGGCCAGAGATGAGCAGTTCTTC. Protein: CASSLKGARDEQFF.

This clonotype was picked up a small number of times. The chain recombines TRBV11-1 with TRBJ2-1; TRBD2 agrees at 8 bases. From germline, CDR1 is SGHAT and CDR2 FQDESV (reference sequence). The CDR3 is 16 amino acids. With 2 bases clipped from V and 4 bases from J, the junction kept 7 bases outside the gene matches. The CDR3 protein is CASSLIRRGAYNEQFF. The CDR3 DNA sequence: TGTGCCAGCAGCTTAATACGGCGGGGGGCGTACAATGAGCAGTTCTTC.

J is TRBJ1-4 and V is TRBV7-2; D gene unclear. Trimming cost V 2 bases and J 6 bases, with 7 bases left between them. Germline assignment: CDR1 SGHTA and CDR2 FQGNSA. This CDR3 has 13 residues. The CDR3 region is CASSLFGDEKLFF. The CDR3 DNA reads TGTGCCAGCAGCTTATTTGGCGATGAAAAACTGTTTTTT.

Ten or more counts support this clonotype. CDR3 sequence (DNA): TGTGCCAGCAGCGCAGGACAGGCCCTCGGGTATGAGCAGTTCTTC. Its protein product is CASSAGQALGYEQFF. V gene TRBV6-1 combines with J gene TRBJ2-1; 7 nucleotides agree with TRBD1. Germline V CDR1 and CDR2: MNHNS, SASEGT. V gave up 6 bases and J gave up 8 bases; unmatched junction bases: 13. This CDR3 is built from 15 residues.

This clonotype was counted a few times. The V and J genes are TRBV15 and TRBJ2-6, with TRBD1 matching 7 bases. This CDR3 contains 16 residues. J lost 4 bases, V lost 5 bases, and 8 bases had no gene match. CDR1 and CDR2 (germline): LNHNV, YYDKDF (reference sequence). In DNA form, the CDR3 reads TGTGCCACCAGCGGAAGACAGGGATACGGGGCCAACGTCCTGACTTTC. This codes for CATSGRQGYGANVLTF.

This clonotype was seen more than once but under ten times. This chain uses TRBV20-1 with TRBJ2-1; 9 bases are shared with TRBD2. Germline V lookup: CDR1 DFQATT, CDR2 SNEGSKA (reference sequence). J was trimmed by 4 bases and V by 0 bases; bases with no gene match: 4. The CDR3 runs to 15 residues. For the CDR3, the DNA is TGCAGTGCTAGAGATCGTAGCGGGGGTTACAATGAGCAGTTCTTC. It specifies CSARDRSGGYNEQFF.